The sequence of this TCR beta chain was determined in a study of cytomegalovirus exposure and HLA in healthy donors (dated by TCRdb to 2017 to 2019). Study-wide context: An earlier analysis of some 600 of the donors reported approximately 300 Gb of sequence data and 117 million unique TCR beta sequences obtained from 180 million or so T cells. About 300 gigabases of sequencing data and around 88 million unique TCR sequences made up an early release that covered fewer than 650 HLA-typed donors. Of the 300 to 400 genotyped donors, about 80% fell in the genetic ancestry cluster associated with self-reported Caucasian donors. The study was designed to test whether signatures of past pathogen exposure could be identified by cataloging public T cell receptors. The study used immunosequencing to profile the T cell repertoires of about 670 subjects and linked those repertoires to cytomegalovirus serostatus. A separate validation cohort of 100 to 150 different subjects was used in addition to the roughly 700-subject first cohort. The study combined high-throughput TCR immunosequencing, statistical association of individual TCRs with disease status, and machine learning to predict cytomegalovirus infection status. To study patterns of TCR occurrence, a later analysis re-analyzed previously published TCR beta repertoires from around 670 donors and added high-resolution HLA genotyping. Rather than drawing on any new phenotypic data, the later analysis identified candidate immune exposures from TCR beta sequences and the way those sequences occurred across donors. To decide whether each TCR beta V gene segment behaved as functional or pseudogenic, an earlier analysis of fewer than 750 of the donors relied on high-throughput TCR beta sequencing. Donor age, sex, ethnicity and CMV serostatus were compiled alongside the repertoire data. A later genetic analysis took genome-wide SNP genotypes for about 65% of the roughly 670 donors and used that subset as a discovery cohort. Every repertoire in the discovery cohort had been generated on one and the same sequencing platform. HLA typing included class I and class II loci at four-digit resolution. The number of donors typed differed by locus, with about 629-640 for A, B, C, DRB1 and DQB1, over 500 for DQA1, 606 for DPA1, and some 440 for DPB1. About 5 DR-DQ haplotypes were handled as single units for association and clustering, since linkage in the cohort was strong. Across around 400 genotyped donors of the cohort, an average of approximately 240,000 unique TCR beta nucleotide sequences per donor were sequenced, and around 19% of those sequences were non-productive.

Libraries came from the immunoSEQ multiplex PCR assay. The multiplex PCR relied on a mix of 60 forward primers for TCR Vbeta segments and 13 reverse primers for TCR Jbeta segments. The CDR3 region of rearranged TCR beta genes was amplified from genomic DNA with a multiplex PCR assay. The amplified TCR beta libraries were sequenced on the Illumina HiSeq System as 87-base-pair reads. Per the original workflow: In a later analysis, tens of millions of unique TCR beta chains were counted across the approximately 620 repertoires, and around 11 million of these chains were shared by at least two donors. Raw reads were error-corrected and collapsed into unique sequences by a nearest-neighbor algorithm in which closely related sequences were merged to remove PCR and sequencing errors. Alignment of CDR3 sequences to IMGT reference sequences was used to assign V, D and J gene segments. Each retained sequence needed at least a six-nucleotide match to both a V gene segment and a J gene segment. Rearrangements were called productive when the CDR3 lacked stop codons and stayed in frame with V and J; all others were non-productive. Following IMGT convention, CDR3 was defined as the stretch from the second conserved V-encoded cysteine to the conserved J-encoded phenylalanine. In an earlier analysis of around 540 of the donors, sequences lacking an unambiguous match to a single V gene segment were excluded. In an earlier analysis of several hundred of the donors, V segments were called functional above 56.7% productive rearrangements and were called segregating when the between-donor standard deviation exceeded 5%. A statistical classification framework was built to diagnose cytomegalovirus status from the catalog of TCR beta chain sequences. In a later analysis, TCR nucleotide sequences were compared against IMGT/GENE-DB human TR gene sequences so that V and J genes could be assigned. The TCRdist pipeline was used in a later analysis to assign CDR3 sequences and most-parsimonious VDJ recombination scenarios. In a later analysis, each TCR beta chain was defined by its CDR3 amino acid sequence together with its V-gene family, and reads lacking a unique V-gene family were excluded. In a later analysis, nearly 600 highly shared, low-generation-probability nucleotide sequences were removed to address suspected cross-contamination and a sequencing artifact. For each public chain, a later analysis derived a clonal expansion index from normalized ranks of inferred template counts within each repertoire. Generation probabilities in a later analysis came from a VDJ recombination model fitted to out-of-frame rearrangements, and those results were checked against IGoR. In a later analysis, TCR-TCR, TCR-HLA and TCR-CMV co-occurrence was scored with hypergeometric tests, and a repertoire-size bias correction was applied to TCR pairs. To estimate false discovery rates, a later analysis permuted the HLA or CMV assignments 20 times. In a later analysis, co-occurring TCRs were grouped using DBSCAN, and TCRdist sequence similarity was added for clustering within HLA-allele-positive subsets. For co-occurrence clustering, repertoires with fewer than 30,000 or more than 120,000 public chains were excluded, along with four to six repertoires with anomalous nucleotide sharing. TCRdb took this table from immuneACCESS and kept in-frame rearrangements with V and J called. Such tables lack part of the clones; where checked against another copy, unresolved V genes explain under half of the gap, and the rest is unexplained. The DNA was the basis for D and trimming; V, J and clone size are from that table. The sample data list 110,000 to 150,000 clones, and more than 7.5% of these were observed just once. The ten largest account for 1.5% to 2% of the sample.

CDR3 length: 16 amino acids, cysteine to phenylalanine. Of the read, only the CDR3 DNA is kept; its 48 bases are in frame from base 1. The germline V gene gives CDR1 as SGHTA and CDR2 as FQGNSA. Trimming accounts for 5 bases at V and 0 bases at J, while the number of junction bases matched to no gene is 8. This clone was detected only a few times. Its antigen specificity is not known. The input lacks base qualities; no much larger clone sits a single base away. Broader findings and caveats from the paper: HLA typing was unavailable for some donors at each locus, so association tests used only the typed subset. Most TCR sequences were seen in very few donors, while some public TCRs were found in many individuals. A further reported finding was that TCR beta sequences accurately predicted the HLA-A and HLA-B alleles for most subjects in the first cohort. In vitro tests confirmed that a few of the cytomegalovirus-associated TCR beta chains recognize cytomegalovirus antigens. Because counts were too low, fewer than 20 rarely observed V segments, including chromosome 9 orphons, were excluded from the earlier analysis of fewer than 650 of the donors. In a later analysis, HLA-associated TCR beta chains showed more clonal expansion and lower generation probabilities than non-associated chains that were equally common. Correlated functional status among segregating V segments might be attributable to linkage disequilibrium, but an unknown experimental factor could not be ruled out. The presence/absence analyses assumed that sequencing depth was roughly uniform across donors, and that assumption may not be true. At a false discovery rate of 0.05, a later analysis linked 16,951 TCR beta sequences to specific HLA alleles. The cohort was sequenced for TCR beta chains only, and without alpha or paired-chain data the features that could be detected were limited. Strong co-occurrence of HLA alleles, especially DR and DQ, made assigning TCR associations to individual alleles difficult. V-gene and J-gene trimming of TCR beta chains was associated with a missense DCLRE1C variant in a later genetic analysis, and the association was replicated in an independent cohort. According to a later genetic analysis, donors in an Asian-associated ancestry cluster had fewer N-insertions in productive TCRs than the approximately 650-donor mean. For the cohort, immune exposure information was limited to CMV serostatus. The authors suggested that the approach could potentially be generalized to other disease states and immunological phenotypes. In both the original and validation cohorts, the classifier was reported to diagnose cytomegalovirus status with high specificity and sensitivity. An earlier analysis of approximately 500 of the donors showed that most TCR beta V segments appeared in productive rearrangements either about 90% or about 30% of the time, which broadly matched IMGT annotations. According to a later analysis, TCR association rates differed among HLA loci, with DRB1 alleles showing the most associated TCRs and HLA-C alleles showing the fewest. According to a later analysis, most CMV-associated TCR beta chains appeared to be HLA-restricted, and the HLA associations seemed to be driven largely by CMV exposure. A cluster of highly shared sequence variants was judged likely to represent a technical artifact of the sequencing pipeline. According to a later analysis, parvovirus B19, influenza, CMV and Epstein-Barr virus appeared linked to several top co-occurrence clusters. The study listed approximately 160 TCR beta chains as associated with cytomegalovirus. The 87-base-pair reads could not distinguish some IMGT-functional V segments, including TRBV6-2 and TRBV6-3, so those segments were excluded.

The cohort was made up of roughly 670 healthy bone marrow donors. At the time of sampling, every cohort member was nominally healthy, though immune exposures that went unrecorded were likely present. The donor was CMV seronegative and was included in the group of 352 seronegative cohort members. A peripheral blood sample was collected from each donor, and TCR beta sequencing was performed on peripheral blood mononuclear cells. Genomic DNA was extracted from the blood cell samples with the Qiagen DNeasy Blood Extraction Kit. This sequence uses TRBV7-2 and TRBJ2-7; 9 central bases correspond to TRBD2. This receptor was taken from a man between 50 and 59 years old in good health and CMV-seronegative. Sequencing was performed on PBMCs. The bases read TGTGCCAGCAGCAGGACTAGCGCCCAGAGCTCCTACGAGCAGTACTTC. Translated, this is CASSRTSAQSSYEQYF. Supplemented by the reference TRBV7-2 and TRBJ2-7 proteins around the CDR3, the complete variable domain is GAGVSQSPSNKVTEKGKDVELRCDPISGHTALYWYRQSLGQGLEFLIYFQGNSAPDKSGLPSDRFSAERTGGSVSTLTIQRTQQEDSAVYLCASSRTSAQSSYEQYFGPGTRLTVT.